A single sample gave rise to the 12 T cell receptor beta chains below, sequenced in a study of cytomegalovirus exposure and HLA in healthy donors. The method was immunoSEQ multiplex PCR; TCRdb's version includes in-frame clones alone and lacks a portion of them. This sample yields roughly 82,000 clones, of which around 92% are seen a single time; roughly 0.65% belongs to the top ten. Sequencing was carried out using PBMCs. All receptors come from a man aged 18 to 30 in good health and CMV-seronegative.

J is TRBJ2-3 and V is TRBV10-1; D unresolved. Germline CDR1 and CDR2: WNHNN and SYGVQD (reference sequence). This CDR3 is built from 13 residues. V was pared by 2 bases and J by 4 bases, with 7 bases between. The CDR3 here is CASSEGQSDTQYF. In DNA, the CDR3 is TGCGCCAGCAGTGAGGGGCAGTCAGATACGCAGTATTTT.

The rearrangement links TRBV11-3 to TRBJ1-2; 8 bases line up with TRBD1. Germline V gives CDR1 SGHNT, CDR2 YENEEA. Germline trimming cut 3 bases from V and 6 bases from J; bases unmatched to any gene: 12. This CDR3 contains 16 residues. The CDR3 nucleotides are TGTGCCAGCAGCTTCAGGCAAGAGACAGGGGATCATGGCTACACCTTC. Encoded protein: CASSFRQETGDHGYTF. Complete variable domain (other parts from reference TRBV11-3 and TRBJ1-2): EAGVVQSPRYKIIEKKQPVAFWCNPISGHNTLYWYLQNLGQGPELLIRYENEEAVDDSQLPKDRFSAERLKGVDSTLKIQPAELGDSAVYLCASSFRQETGDHGYTFGSGTRLTVV.

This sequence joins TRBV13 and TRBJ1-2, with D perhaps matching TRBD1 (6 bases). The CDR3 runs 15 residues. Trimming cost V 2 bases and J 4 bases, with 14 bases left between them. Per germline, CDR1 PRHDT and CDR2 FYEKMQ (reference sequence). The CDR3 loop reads CASSLMGTGPYGYTF. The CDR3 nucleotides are TGTGCCAGCAGCTTAATGGGTACAGGGCCCTATGGCTACACCTTC.

The CDR3 DNA is TGTGCCTGGAGCAGGGGGACAGGGGGTGGCTACACCTTC. Amino acids: CAWSRGTGGGYTF. The chain joins TRBV30 to TRBJ1-2; 11 positions agree with TRBD1. This CDR3 is 13 amino acids long. Trimming at V came to 3 bases and at J to 7 bases, leaving 4 bases not matched to a gene. Germline V gene data show CDR1 as GTSNPN and CDR2 as SVGIG (reference sequence).

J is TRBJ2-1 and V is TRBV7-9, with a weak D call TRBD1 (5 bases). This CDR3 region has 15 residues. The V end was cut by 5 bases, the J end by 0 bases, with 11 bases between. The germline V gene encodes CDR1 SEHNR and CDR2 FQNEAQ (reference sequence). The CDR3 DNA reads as TGTGCCAGCAGCCCCAGGGTGAGCTCCTACAATGAGCAGTTCTTC. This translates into CASSPRVSSYNEQFF.

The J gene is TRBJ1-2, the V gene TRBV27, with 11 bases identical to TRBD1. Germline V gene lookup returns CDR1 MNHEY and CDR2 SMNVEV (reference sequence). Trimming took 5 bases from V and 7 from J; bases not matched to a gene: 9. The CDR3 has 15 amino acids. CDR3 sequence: CASSLWTGGKSGYTF. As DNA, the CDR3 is TGTGCCAGCAGTCTCTGGACAGGGGGCAAGTCTGGCTACACCTTC.

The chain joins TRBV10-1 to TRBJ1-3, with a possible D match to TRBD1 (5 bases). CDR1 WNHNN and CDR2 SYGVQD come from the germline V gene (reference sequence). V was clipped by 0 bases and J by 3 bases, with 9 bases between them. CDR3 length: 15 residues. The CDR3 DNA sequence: TGCGCCAGCAGTGAGTCATGGCAGGGTGGAAACACCATATATTTT. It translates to CASSESWQGGNTIYF.

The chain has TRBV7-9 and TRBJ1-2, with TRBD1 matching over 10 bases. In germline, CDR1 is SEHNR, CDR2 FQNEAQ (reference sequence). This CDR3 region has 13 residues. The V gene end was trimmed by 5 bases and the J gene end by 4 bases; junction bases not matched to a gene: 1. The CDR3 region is CASSGTGVYGYTF. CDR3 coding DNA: TGTGCCAGCAGCGGGACAGGGGTCTATGGCTACACCTTC.

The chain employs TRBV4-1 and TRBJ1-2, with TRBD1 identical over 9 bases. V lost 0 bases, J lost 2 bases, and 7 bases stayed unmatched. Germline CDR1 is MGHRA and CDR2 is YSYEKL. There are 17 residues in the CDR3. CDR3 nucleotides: TGCGCCAGCAGCCAAGATCCCCCGGGACAGGGCAACTATGGCTACACCTTC. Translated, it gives CASSQDPPGQGNYGYTF.

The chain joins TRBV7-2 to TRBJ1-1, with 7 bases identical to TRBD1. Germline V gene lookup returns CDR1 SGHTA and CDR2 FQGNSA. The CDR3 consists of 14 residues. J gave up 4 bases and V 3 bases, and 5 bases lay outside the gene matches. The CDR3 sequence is CASSFTGVGTEAFF. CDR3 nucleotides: TGTGCCAGCAGCTTTACAGGGGTAGGCACTGAAGCTTTCTTT.

CDR3: CASSEAAHRNSPLHF. CDR3 sequence (DNA): TGTGCCAGCAGTGAAGCTGCACACCGAAATTCACCCCTCCACTTT. V usage is TRBV6-1 and J usage is TRBJ1-6; D is ambiguous. There are 15 residues in the CDR3. V lost 0 bases to trimming and J lost 7 bases, with 10 bases between them. Germline lookup yields CDR1 MNHNS and CDR2 SASEGT.

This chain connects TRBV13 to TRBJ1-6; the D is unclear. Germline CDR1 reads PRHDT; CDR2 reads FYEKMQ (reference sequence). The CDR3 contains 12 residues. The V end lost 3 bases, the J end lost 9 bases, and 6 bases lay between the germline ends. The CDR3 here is CASSLFGSPLHF. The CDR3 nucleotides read TGTGCCAGCAGCTTGTTCGGTTCACCCCTCCACTTT.